The clone carrying this T cell receptor (beta chain) turned up a few times. Its antigen is as yet unknown. The study sequenced cultured CD4+ T cell DNA using the Oncomine TCR Beta short-read assay. It was from cultured CD4+ T cells that genomic DNA was extracted. One entry per CDR3 protein, called by TCRdb with MiXCR from the PCR reads. The sample yields tens of thousands of distinct CDR3 sequences, less than 35% seen once. These data belong to a study of vaccination and CD4 T cells after COVID-19. Germline V gene sequence: CDR1 LNHNV, CDR2 YYDKDF (reference sequence). This CDR3 spans 13 amino acids. V shed 5 bases and J shed 5 bases, with 10 bases lying between them. The time point denotes: late sampling 161 to 241 days after vaccination in a few convalescent patients. Treatment specified: roughly 10-day PBMC culture with coronavirus spike peptide pools or control peptides (ViraFEST assay). Culture of two million PBMCs per well took place with approximately 9 IU/ml IL-2 and roughly 9.5 ug/ml peptide pools.

This clonotype originated in a human donor who had recovered from COVID-19. The starting material was CD4+ T cells from blood, cultured in vitro, obtained about 7 months after SARS-CoV-2 vaccination. This chain joins TRBV15 and TRBJ1-5, with a tentative D call TRBD1 (6 bases). Here the CDR3 DNA reads TGTGCCACCAGCGTACAGGGTGATCAGCCCCAGCATTTT. Translating gives CATSVQGDQPQHF.